This paragraph covers one TCR beta chain sequence. Its cognate antigen is unknown. The data derive from a study of T cells in Graves' hyperthyroidism and ophthalmopathy. Amplified TCR beta CDR3 regions derived from RNA transcripts. Initially, a first-round RT-PCR of the TCR CDR3 employed the HTBI primer set. TCRdb processed the multiplex PCR reads anew with MiXCR; each CDR3 protein has one entry. The sample includes around 660,000 distinct CDR3 sequences, nearly 45% seen only once; the top ten take 7% to 7.5%. Study-wide results and limits: Stable hyperthyroidism was separated from ophthalmopathy by a model based on 13 V-J features.

The germline V gene has CDR1 SEHNR and CDR2 FQNEAQ (reference sequence). V shed 5 bases and J 4 bases; nucleotides not matched to a gene: 9. CDR3 length: 15 residues. The receptor was isolated from an adult man with Graves' disease, either hyperthyroidism or ophthalmopathy (not recorded which). The genes are TRBV7-9 and TRBJ1-1, with 8 bases matching TRBD1. The sample consisted of peripheral blood or thyroid tissue (not recorded which). The CDR3 loop is CASSLGQGESTEAFF. For the CDR3, the DNA is TGTGCCAGCAGCCTCGGACAGGGAGAGAGCACTGAAGCTTTCTTT.